This TCR beta chain was obtained from a study of blood T cell repertoires in COVID-19. Authors' data handling: Researchers report that nucleated cell counts were estimated from reference gene primer amplification. Libraries were prepared by immunoSEQ multiplex PCR; TCRdb keeps only in-frame clonotypes and omits some of them. D and trimming were read from the DNA, whereas the V and J calls and clone size are those reported in that table. This repertoire shows over 120,000 clones, over 80% found once; its top ten account for over 0.75%. This clonotype was sampled from a woman between 50 and 59 years old with acute or convalescent COVID-19. The material sequenced was peripheral blood.

The CDR3 region is CASSEPGLAAYNEQFF. In nucleotides, the CDR3 is TGTGCCAGCAGTGAACCGGGACTAGCAGCATACAATGAGCAGTTCTTC. The V call is TRBV6-1, the J call TRBJ2-1; 9 bases are shared with TRBD2. V dropped 2 bases and J dropped 4; count of bases not matched to a gene: 6. The CDR3 has 16 residues. Germline V CDR1 and CDR2: MNHNS, SASEGT.